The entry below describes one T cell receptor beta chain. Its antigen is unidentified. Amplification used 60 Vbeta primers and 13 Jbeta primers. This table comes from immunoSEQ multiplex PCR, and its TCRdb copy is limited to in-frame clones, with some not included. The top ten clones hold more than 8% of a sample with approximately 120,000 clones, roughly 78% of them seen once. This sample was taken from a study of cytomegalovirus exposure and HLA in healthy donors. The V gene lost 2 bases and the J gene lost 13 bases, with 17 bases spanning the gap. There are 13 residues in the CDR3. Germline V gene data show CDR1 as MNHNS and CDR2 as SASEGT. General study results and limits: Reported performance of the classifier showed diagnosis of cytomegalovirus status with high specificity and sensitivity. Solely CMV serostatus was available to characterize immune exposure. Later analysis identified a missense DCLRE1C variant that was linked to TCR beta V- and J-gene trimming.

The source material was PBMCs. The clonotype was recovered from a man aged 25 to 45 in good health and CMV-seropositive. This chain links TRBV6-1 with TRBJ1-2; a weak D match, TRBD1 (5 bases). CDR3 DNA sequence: TGTGCCAGCAGTGAAACGGACACTCAGGGTAGCACCTTC. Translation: CASSETDTQGSTF.